The rows below give T cell receptor beta chains drawn from one sample of a study of blood T cell repertoires in COVID-19. The data were produced by immunoSEQ multiplex PCR, yet TCRdb's version contains in-frame clones alone and is incomplete. This table has about 260,000 clones, approximately 86% appearing once. The material sequenced was peripheral blood. These receptors all stem from a woman aged 45-65 years who had recovered from COVID-19. The CDR3 runs from the conserved cysteine through the conserved F or W. D genes are given only for firm matches. Expanded clones are given a class, and other clones once, few, many or no size at all.

V gene	clone size	J gene	D gene	CDR3 protein	CDR3 DNA
TRBV5-1	NA	TRBJ2-5	NA	CASSDPRGPLRLQETQYF	TGCGCCAGCAGCGACCCGCGGGGCCCCTTGAGACTTCAAGAGACCCAGTACTTC
TRBV4-1	NA	TRBJ2-4	NA	CASSGLLNIQYF	TGCGCCAGCAGCGGCCTTCTGAACATTCAGTACTTC
TRBV13	once	TRBJ1-2	TRBD1	CASSPRQGAKNGYTF	TGTGCCAGCAGCCCCCGCCAGGGGGCGAAGAATGGCTACACCTTC
TRBV9	NA	TRBJ1-2	TRBD1	CASSVGTGVAYGYTF	TGTGCCAGCAGCGTAGGGACAGGGGTTGCCTATGGCTACACCTTC
TRBV7-9	NA	TRBJ2-7	TRBD1	CASSSGTGDYEQYF	TGTGCCAGCAGCTCCGGGACAGGGGACTACGAGCAGTACTTC
TRBV28	NA	TRBJ2-7	TRBD1	CASSLPRDRGHEQYF	TGTGCCAGCAGTTTACCTCGGGACAGGGGCCACGAGCAGTACTTC
TRBV9	NA	TRBJ2-1	TRBD2	CASSATSGRSNEQFF	TGTGCCAGCAGCGCGACTAGCGGGAGATCCAATGAGCAGTTCTTC
TRBV5-1	NA	TRBJ1-5	NA	CASSLDGGDNQPQHF	TGCGCCAGCAGCCTGGACGGGGGGGATAATCAGCCCCAGCATTTT
TRBV19	NA	TRBJ1-1	NA	CASARTMGGYTEAFF	TGTGCCAGCGCCCGGACTATGGGGGGATACACTGAAGCTTTCTTT
TRBV7-3	NA	TRBJ2-1	TRBD2	CASSSLAGPRGRDEQFF	TGTGCCAGCAGTTCCCTAGCGGGCCCCCGAGGCCGCGATGAGCAGTTCTTC
TRBV6-6	NA	TRBJ1-1	NA	CASSPAGMNTEAFF	TGTGCCAGCAGTCCAGCAGGAATGAACACTGAAGCTTTCTTT
TRBV5-1	NA	TRBJ2-3	TRBD2	CASSLGLAALSTDTQYF	TGCGCCAGCAGCTTGGGACTAGCGGCCCTAAGCACAGATACGCAGTATTTT
TRBV7-9	few	TRBJ2-3	NA	CASSLAGGPADTQYF	TGTGCCAGCAGCTTGGCAGGGGGGCCAGCAGATACGCAGTATTTT
TRBV2	NA	TRBJ2-7	TRBD1	CASTEQGHYEQYF	TGTGCCAGCACTGAACAGGGGCACTACGAGCAGTACTTC
TRBV5-1	NA	TRBJ1-1	NA	CASSLDPGNTEAFF	TGCGCCAGCAGCTTGGATCCAGGGAACACTGAAGCTTTCTTT
TRBV11-2	NA	TRBJ2-7	TRBD1	CASSSSGQGYEQYF	TGTGCCAGCAGCTCCTCCGGACAGGGCTACGAGCAGTACTTC
TRBV11-3	NA	TRBJ1-5	TRBD1	CASSQGQKNQPQHF	TGTGCCAGCAGCCAGGGACAGAAAAATCAGCCCCAGCATTTT
TRBV5-1	few	TRBJ2-3	TRBD2	CASSLALAGGDTQYF	TGCGCCAGCAGCTTGGCCTTAGCGGGAGGAGATACGCAGTATTTT
TRBV7-2	NA	TRBJ2-1	TRBD2	CASSFMRERYNEQFF	TGTGCCAGCAGCTTCATGCGGGAGCGCTACAATGAGCAGTTCTTC
TRBV10-3	few	TRBJ1-5	NA	CAISDGIAPQHF	TGTGCCATCAGTGACGGTATCGCACCCCAGCATTTT
TRBV7-2	few	TRBJ1-2	TRBD1	CASSRDRGPDNYGYTF	TGTGCCAGCAGCCGGGACAGGGGACCGGATAACTATGGCTACACCTTC
TRBV4-3	NA	TRBJ2-1	NA	CASSRGETYNEQFF	TGCGCCAGCAGCCGGGGGGAGACCTACAATGAGCAGTTCTTC
TRBV3-1/TRBV3-2	NA	TRBJ2-1	TRBD2	CASSQGTSGSLPYNEQFF	TGTGCCAGCAGCCAAGGGACTAGCGGGAGCCTCCCCTACAATGAGCAGTTCTTC
TRBV30	NA	TRBJ1-2	TRBD1	CAWSATGLGNYGYTF	TGTGCCTGGAGTGCGACAGGGTTGGGAAACTATGGCTACACCTTC
TRBV6-6	NA	TRBJ2-2	TRBD2	CASIPGGNTGELFF	TGTGCCAGCATTCCGGGGGGGAACACCGGGGAGCTGTTTTTT
TRBV6-2/TRBV6-3	NA	TRBJ2-5	NA	CASSYGRGRGETQYF	TGTGCCAGCAGTTATGGGCGGGGGCGCGGTGAGACCCAGTACTTC
TRBV6-1	NA	TRBJ1-1	TRBD1	CASSGDRVSGVGEAFF	TGTGCCAGCAGTGGGGACAGGGTTAGTGGCGTGGGTGAAGCTTTCTTT